The clone carrying this TCR beta chain has ten or more counts. The antigen is not known. CDR1 ENHRY and CDR2 SYGVKD come from the germline V gene. The CDR3 is 13 amino acids. V was shortened by 3 bases and J by 13 bases, with 13 bases between the two germline ends. This specimen belongs to a study of T-cell reconstitution after alpha-beta-depleted transplantation in children. The TCRbeta library was prepared with unique molecular identifiers. In TCRdb, the PCR reads were re-called with MiXCR into one record per CDR3 protein. The sample lists about 830,000 distinct CDR3 sequences, roughly 15% occurring once. Findings and caveats of the study: There were reportedly several hundred expanded graft clones from which alpha-beta T cells came about two months after transplant. T-cell counts and diversity at one year following transplant were attributed mainly to newly produced T cells. Surviving recipient T cells and thymic progenitors produced the high day-60 TCRbeta diversity seen in some patients.

This material consisted of PBMCs, mostly from graft donor cells, taken 360 days after TCRalphabeta/CD19-depleted stem cell transplant. The TCR sequence derives from a male patient under 18 who had a stem cell transplant for acute lymphoblastic leukemia, so the T cells may come from the graft donor. J is TRBJ2-6 and V is TRBV10-3; weak D call: TRBD1 (6 bases). In DNA, the CDR3 is TGTGCCATCAGTGAACGGACAGAAGGGGTCCTGACTTTC. It is translated as CAISERTEGVLTF.